The subject of this entry is one T cell receptor beta chain. Its matching antigen is unknown. 5'RACE template switching with UMIs generated TCR beta cDNA. For each CDR3 protein, TCRdb gives one entry from its re-call of the 5' RACE reads, without DNA. The table lists 200,000 to 300,000 distinct CDR3 sequences, with approximately 0.42% in the top ten. Germline CDR1 reads SGHRS; CDR2 reads YFSETQ. The CDR3 length is 15 residues. The data derive from a study of T cells expressing NK-cell markers. Study outcomes and limitations: Dominant NKG2C+ clonotypes accounted for roughly 1.0-7.0% of CD8+ T cells in about 6 donors. Whether expanded NKG2C+ T cell clones recognized HCMV stayed uncertain.

This clonotype was sampled from a man between 18 and 29 years old in good health. The V gene is TRBV5-1, the J gene TRBJ2-4. Sequencing was carried out using blood T cells: a sorted CD56 or NKG2C T cell subset, CD4+ or CD8+ T cells, or bulk PBMC T cells (not recorded which). CDR3 sequence: CASSSLGDVKNIQYF.